This TCR beta chain was identified during a study of T cell responses to AZD1222 COVID-19 vaccine. Points from the study as a whole: Nearly half of spike-specific TCRs reportedly target variant regions that are unmutated in the B.1.351 and B.1.1.7 variants. Baseline seropositivity characterized only 5 or 6 AZD1222 recipients. Following two doses of AZD1222, Spike-specific TCR breadth and depth rose.

V lost 4 bases and J 7 bases, leaving 13 bases between the germline ends. Germline V CDR1 and CDR2: SGHTA, FQGNSA. CDR3 length equals 13 residues. Measured with immunoSEQ multiplex PCR; TCRdb has only the in-frame clones, and not every one. The sample carries roughly 150,000 clones, 93% recorded once. Of note for this clone: Its antigen is unidentified.

The clonotype was recovered from an adult in good health. The genes are TRBV7-2 and TRBJ2-5; D is possibly TRBD2 (6 bases). Material: peripheral blood, obtained on day 0 of AZD1222 vaccination. Written as DNA, the CDR3 is TGTGCCAGCAGCTCTCGGGAGATCGGGACCCAGTACTTC. This codes for CASSSREIGTQYF.